This T cell receptor beta chain was found in a study of beta chain features in type 1 diabetes. Every isolated RNA sample was fully reverse transcribed, so sequencing captured expressed TCRB transcripts. Using immunoSEQ multiplex PCR, the repertoire was profiled, and TCRdb retains in-frame clones only, with some absent. The data show under 200,000 clones, less than 9.5% seen once. This TCR came from a man between 18 and 35 years old in good health. The sequencing input was central memory CD4+ T cells from blood.

The CDR3 DNA sequence: TGTGCCACCTTAGGACACTACGAGCAGTACTTC. Its translation is CATLGHYEQYF. The chain carries TRBV10-3 and TRBJ2-7; D possibly corresponds to TRBD1 (5 bases). Germline CDR1 reads ENHRY; CDR2 reads SYGVKD. The ends were cut back, 10 bases at V and 3 bases at J, with 10 bases in the middle. This CDR3 has 11 residues.